The 28 T cell receptor beta chains below all came from one sample that was sequenced in a study of blood T cell repertoires in COVID-19. Generated by immunoSEQ multiplex PCR, the TCRdb table keeps only in-frame clones and is missing some. The sample records around 120,000 clones, approximately 87% being singletons. Sample: peripheral blood. The receptors shown here come from a man aged 25 to 40 with acute or convalescent COVID-19.

This sequence joins TRBV13 and TRBJ2-7, with TRBD1 matching over 8 bases. The CDR3 spans 14 residues. The V segment lost 5 bases and the J segment 6 bases; nucleotides outside the gene matches: 9. CDR1 is PRHDT and CDR2 is FYEKMQ in the germline V gene (reference sequence). Here the CDR3 reads CASSLSRTGLEQYV. CDR3 nucleotides: TGTGCCAGCAGCCTCTCTCGGACAGGGCTCGAGCAGTACGTC.

This chain links TRBV7-2 with TRBJ1-1; no reliable D call. CDR3 length: 16 residues. The V gene's germline CDR1 is SGHTA and CDR2 FQGNSA. V was cut by 5 bases and J by 7 bases, with 23 bases left in between. This chain's CDR3 is CASSRWKAGRGIEAFF. The CDR3, as DNA: TGTGCCAGCAGCCGTTGGAAGGCTGGGAGAGGAATTGAAGCTTTCTTT.

This clone was detected only once. The V gene is TRBV2, the J gene TRBJ2-1, with 9 nucleotides matching TRBD2. The germline gives CDR1 SNHLY, CDR2 FYNNEI. The CDR3 is 16 amino acids. The trim removed 4 bases at V and 4 bases at J, leaving 8 bases unmatched. CDR3 sequence reads: CASSVIAGVNYNEQFF. In DNA, the CDR3 is TGTGCCAGCAGTGTAATAGCGGGAGTGAATTACAATGAGCAGTTCTTC.

The chain joins TRBV18 to TRBJ2-3; 7 bases are a match to TRBD1. This CDR3 has 14 amino acids. Unmatched junction bases numbered 6, after V lost 4 bases and J lost 5 bases. The germline V gene encodes CDR1 KGHSH and CDR2 LQKENI. The CDR3 region is CASSQYRGQDTQYF. The DNA of the CDR3 is TGTGCCAGCTCACAGTACAGGGGACAAGATACGCAGTATTTT.

The chain employs TRBV6-2 or TRBV6-3 and TRBJ1-1; 7 bases line up with TRBD1. J gave up 5 bases and V 5 bases, and 8 bases lay outside the gene matches. This CDR3 spans 14 amino acids. Germline V gene data show CDR1 as MNHEY and CDR2 as SVGEGT. This CDR3 is CASSPFNRGTEAFF. DNA of the CDR3: TGTGCCAGCAGTCCCTTCAACAGGGGTACTGAAGCTTTCTTT.

The rearrangement uses TRBV3-1 (or the pseudogene TRBV3-2) and TRBJ2-1; 9 nucleotides line up with TRBD1. This CDR3 spans 20 amino acids. V was clipped by 5 bases and J by 0 bases; unmatched bases: 17. CDR1 LGHDT and CDR2 YNNKEL come from the germline V gene (reference sequence). CDR3 DNA sequence: TGTGCCAGCAGCTGGGTACCGGGACAGGGATTCGGGGGCTCCTACAATGAGCAGTTCTTC. This gives the protein CASSWVPGQGFGGSYNEQFF.

J is TRBJ2-3 and V is TRBV3-1 (or the pseudogene TRBV3-2); 8 positions match TRBD2. CDR3 length: 17 amino acids. Germline trimming cut 5 bases from V and 4 bases from J; bases unmatched to any gene: 14. The germline V gene encodes CDR1 LGHDT and CDR2 YNNKEL (reference sequence). For the CDR3, the DNA is TGTGCCAGCAGCTCCATATGGGGTAGCGGGAATGCAGATACGCAGTATTTT. Translated: CASSSIWGSGNADTQYF.

This sequence joins TRBV29-1 and TRBJ2-5; D is possibly TRBD1 (6 bases). This CDR3 is 13 amino acids long. Trimming left V 6 bases short and J 3 bases short, with 14 bases between. Germline V CDR1 and CDR2: SQVTM, ANQGSEA. The CDR3 DNA reads as TGCAGCGTCCGCCGGACAGAGAAAGAGACCCAGTACTTC. As protein: CSVRRTEKETQYF.

The chain uses TRBV7-9 and TRBJ1-1, with D possibly being TRBD1 (5 bases). Germline CDR1 and CDR2: SEHNR and FQNEAQ (reference sequence). V dropped 1 base and J dropped 1 base, with 10 bases sitting between them. The CDR3 spans 15 residues. The CDR3 loop is CASSLVGGGNTEAFF. The CDR3 nucleotides are TGTGCCAGCAGCTTAGTTGGGGGAGGGAACACTGAAGCTTTCTTT.

The chain carries TRBV21-1 and TRBJ1-5. TRBV21-1 is classified as a pseudogene. The CDR3 totals 14 residues. The CDR3 DNA follows: TGTGCCAGCAGCAAAGAGAGCACGGATCAGCCCCAGCATTTT. The encoded protein is CASSKESTDQPQHF.

The chain links TRBV6-5 to TRBJ1-5; D not resolved. This CDR3 has 16 amino acids. Germline lookup yields CDR1 MNHEY and CDR2 SVGAGI. Trimming pared 0 bases from V and 6 bases from J, leaving 15 bases between. CDR3 nucleotides: TGTGCCAGCAGTTACTCGATTGGGGAGCGGAGTCAGCCCCAGCATTTT. As protein: CASSYSIGERSQPQHF.

The chain couples TRBV27 to TRBJ1-1, with D possibly matching TRBD1 (6 bases). CDR1 is MNHEY and CDR2 is SMNVEV in the germline V gene (reference sequence). V gave up 5 bases and J gave up 0 bases, with 7 bases separating them. The CDR3 contains 13 residues. This CDR3 reads CASSDRMNTEAFF. CDR3 sequence (DNA): TGTGCCAGCAGTGACAGGATGAACACTGAAGCTTTCTTT.

Here the CDR3 reads CASSFGTSVEQYV. In DNA, the CDR3 is TGTGCCAGCAGCTTCGGGACTAGCGTCGAGCAGTACGTC. The V call is TRBV5-6, the J call TRBJ2-7, with 10 bases identical to TRBD2. This CDR3 is built from 13 residues. Germline-derived CDR1 and CDR2 are SGHDT and YYEEEE. The junction had 2 bases not matched to a gene; V was cut back by 2 bases and J by 6 bases.

The genes are TRBV28 and TRBJ1-2; 12 nucleotides match TRBD1. Unmatched junction bases numbered 9, after V lost 6 bases and J lost 7 bases. Germline loops: CDR1 MDHEN, CDR2 SYDVKM. This CDR3 is 15 amino acids long. CDR3 bases: TGTGCCAGCAGAGTGGGAGGGACAGGGGGCCTTGGCTACACCTTC. Its protein is CASRVGGTGGLGYTF.

This sequence joins TRBV6-4 and TRBJ2-1; 10 bases map to TRBD2. V was clipped by 5 bases and J by 8 bases; unmatched bases: 12. Germline loops: CDR1 MRHNA, CDR2 SNTAGT. The CDR3 totals 16 residues. CDR3 protein: CASSQGAGTSVDEQFF. The CDR3 nucleotides are TGTGCCAGCAGTCAGGGAGCCGGGACTAGCGTCGATGAGCAGTTCTTC.

This sequence joins TRBV5-6 and TRBJ1-1, with unresolved D. Germline V gene sequence: CDR1 SGHDT, CDR2 YYEEEE. V was cut by 0 bases and J by 1 base, with 16 bases left in between. The length of the CDR3 is 17 residues. The CDR3 is CASSLGPSGSSNTEAFF. Here the CDR3 DNA reads TGTGCCAGCAGCTTGGGACCTTCGGGGAGTTCGAACACTGAAGCTTTCTTT.

This chain uses TRBV5-1 with TRBJ2-3; tentatively, D is TRBD1 (5 bases). V was clipped by 9 bases and J by 2 bases, with 16 bases between them. This CDR3 contains 14 residues. CDR1 SGHRS and CDR2 YFSETQ come from the germline V gene. CDR3: CATKTDSHTDTQYF. CDR3 nucleotides: TGCGCCACCAAAACTGACAGTCACACAGATACGCAGTATTTT.

By proportion, this clone is medium-sized. This chain connects TRBV19 to TRBJ1-1, with 7 bases that match TRBD1. Per germline, CDR1 LNHDA and CDR2 SQIVND (reference sequence). This CDR3 comprises 12 residues. V was pared by 5 bases and J by 8 bases, with 5 bases of the junction left unmatched. The CDR3 sequence: CASSPMGQEAFF. CDR3 coding DNA: TGTGCCAGTAGTCCTATGGGACAGGAAGCTTTCTTT. Complete variable domain (other parts from reference TRBV19 and TRBJ1-1): DGGITQSPKYLFRKEGQNVTLSCEQNLNHDAMYWYRQDPGQGLRLIYYSQIVNDFQKGDIAEGYSVSREKKESFPLTVTSAQKNPTAFYLCASSPMGQEAFFGQGTRLTVV.

Comment on this clone: The same CDR3 can be traced to other DNA sequences in this sample. The chain uses TRBV3-1 (or the pseudogene TRBV3-2) and TRBJ2-7; no clear D. This CDR3 contains 11 residues. In germline, CDR1 is LGHDT, CDR2 YNNKEL (reference sequence). V was trimmed by 1 base and J by 6 bases, leaving 4 bases between them. In nucleotides, the CDR3 is TGTGCCAGCAGCCAAGCGGGCGAGCAGTACTTC. Protein product: CASSQAGEQYF.

This chain joins TRBV9 and TRBJ2-1; a possible D gene is TRBD1 (6 bases). V lost 3 bases to trimming and J lost 5 bases, with 9 bases between them. CDR1 is SGDLS and CDR2 is YYNGEE in the germline V gene. The CDR3 runs 13 residues. The CDR3 sequence is CASSGTGNNEQFF. The CDR3 coding sequence is TGTGCCAGCAGCGGAACAGGGAACAATGAGCAGTTCTTC.

V and J are TRBV7-2 and TRBJ1-6; 8 nucleotides line up with TRBD1. With 4 bases clipped from V and 9 bases from J, the junction kept 5 bases outside the gene matches. In germline, CDR1 is SGHTA, CDR2 FQGNSA. This CDR3 is built from 14 residues. DNA for the CDR3: TGTGCCAGCAGCTCCGGACAGGGTACTTCACCCCTCCACTTT. This sequence encodes CASSSGQGTSPLHF.

This clone showed up just once. The chain has TRBV27 and TRBJ2-5; the match to TRBD2 covers 8 bases. CDR3 size: 18 residues. The germline gives CDR1 MNHEY, CDR2 SMNVEV (reference sequence). Trimming cost V 5 bases and J 1 base; bases outside gene matches: 15. As DNA, the CDR3 is TGTGCCAGCAGTCCACCTCGGTGGAATAGCGGGGCCCAAGAGACCCAGTACTTC. It translates to CASSPPRWNSGAQETQYF.

The V gene is TRBV7-2, the J gene TRBJ2-2, with TRBD2 as a possible D gene (6 bases). V dropped 5 bases and J dropped 1 base, with 11 bases sitting between them. The CDR3 runs to 15 residues. Per germline, CDR1 SGHTA and CDR2 FQGNSA. This CDR3 is CASSPPGGNTGELFF. The CDR3 coding sequence is TGTGCCAGCAGCCCCCCCGGGGGGAACACCGGGGAGCTGTTTTTT. Full variable domain (remainder filled in from reference TRBV7-2 and TRBJ2-2): GAGVSQSPSNKVTEKGKDVELRCDPISGHTALYWYRQSLGQGLEFLIYFQGNSAPDKSGLPSDRFSAERTGGSVSTLTIQRTQQEDSAVYLCASSPPGGNTGELFFGEGSRLTVL.

This CDR3 is CASSQGQSGEQYF. The CDR3 coding sequence is TGTGCCAGCTCACAAGGACAGTCGGGCGAGCAGTACTTC. The chain recombines TRBV18 with TRBJ2-7; D may be TRBD1 (6 bases). Trimming pared 4 bases from V and 6 bases from J, leaving 13 bases between. The CDR3 consists of 13 residues. The germline CDR1 and CDR2 sequences are KGHSH and LQKENI.

The rearrangement uses TRBV6-2 or TRBV6-3 and TRBJ2-7; TRBD1 is a possible D gene (6 bases). The CDR3 sequence is 14 residues long. Trimming left V 5 bases short and J 1 base short, with 12 bases between. Germline V gene lookup returns CDR1 MNHEY and CDR2 SVGEGT. The CDR3 DNA sequence: TGTGCCAGCAGTCTTTCCGACAGGTCCTACGAGCAGTACTTC. Residues: CASSLSDRSYEQYF.

CDR3: CASSYQIDWTGELFF. The DNA for the CDR3 is TGTGCCAGCAGTTATCAAATAGACTGGACCGGGGAGCTGTTTTTT. The genes are TRBV6-5 and TRBJ2-2; D is uncertain. There are 15 residues in the CDR3. The V end was cut by 3 bases, the J end by 5 bases, with 13 bases between. The V gene's germline CDR1 is MNHEY and CDR2 SVGAGI.

V is TRBV15 and J is TRBJ2-3; 10 positions match TRBD2. CDR3 length: 17 residues. The ends lost 0 bases at V and 2 bases at J; junction bases unmatched: 5. Germline loops: CDR1 LNHNV, CDR2 YYDKDF (reference sequence). The CDR3 nucleotides are TGTGCCACCAGCAGAGATCGACTAGCGGGTCTCACAGATACGCAGTATTTT. It specifies CATSRDRLAGLTDTQYF. Looking up the rest from reference TRBV15 and TRBJ2-3 gives the full variable domain: DAMVIQNPRYQVTQFGKPVTLSCSQTLNHNVMYWYQQKSSQAPKLLFHYYDKDFNNEADTPDNFQSRRPNTSFCFLDIRSPGLGDTAMYLCATSRDRLAGLTDTQYFGPGTRLTVL.

The chain couples TRBV24-1 to TRBJ2-1, with TRBD1 matching over 7 bases. This CDR3 comprises 14 residues. V shed 6 bases and J 2 bases; nucleotides not matched to a gene: 3. CDR1 and CDR2 (germline): KGHDR, SFDVKD. CDR3 amino acids: CATSITGAYNEQFF. The CDR3 coding sequence is TGTGCCACCAGTATCACAGGGGCCTACAATGAGCAGTTCTTC.